What follows are 21 T cell receptor beta chains derived from one specimen sequenced in a study of OX40 agonist ivuxolimab in advanced cancers. Library preparation employed the immunoSEQ multiplex PCR assay. Here the immuneACCESS table is served through TCRdb, limited to in-frame sequences with V and J called. Missing clones are a known gap in these copies; in checked studies unresolved V genes cover under half, and the rest lacks a known reason. The sample table records about 47,000 clones; about 85% of these occur just once. The ten largest make up under 25% of the sample. The sample in question was CD4+ or CD8+ T cells sorted from blood, obtained in a trial of the OX40 agonist ivuxolimab. All receptors derive from an adult with an advanced solid tumor such as melanoma, head and neck, liver or kidney cancer.

The chain has TRBV27 and TRBJ2-3, with D uncertain. The germline CDR1 and CDR2 sequences are MNHEY and SMNVEV (reference sequence). The CDR3 is made up of 13 amino acids. The V end lost 3 bases, the J end lost 2 bases, and 6 bases lay between the germline ends. The CDR3 region is CASSLQATDTQYF. The CDR3 nucleotides read TGTGCCAGCAGTTTGCAGGCCACAGATACGCAGTATTTT.

The chain is built from TRBV27 and TRBJ2-1, with 10 positions matching TRBD1. V lost 4 bases to trimming and J lost 3 bases; unmatched junction nucleotides: 3. CDR3 length: 15 residues. Per the germline V gene, CDR1 is MNHEY and CDR2 is SMNVEV (reference sequence). The CDR3 region has the DNA TGTGCCAGCAGTTCGGACAGGGGGGACTACAATGAGCAGTTCTTC. This encodes CASSSDRGDYNEQFF.

The chain employs TRBV4-1 and TRBJ2-2, with TRBD1 matching over 9 bases. In germline, CDR1 is MGHRA, CDR2 YSYEKL. The ends lost 4 bases at V and 9 bases at J; junction bases unmatched: 3. The CDR3 has 13 residues. The CDR3 reads CASSLTGGRELFF. CDR3 coding DNA: TGCGCCAGCAGCCTTACAGGGGGCCGGGAGCTGTTTTTT.

Turning to this clone: The junction departs from the called germline gene at one end, perhaps through a read error. The V gene is TRBV5-3, the J gene TRBJ1-2; 11 bases match TRBD1. TRBV5-3 is an ORF, with its function uncertain. CDR3 size: 14 residues. This chain's CDR3 is CASSFGTGGNGYTF. The DNA for the CDR3 is TGTGCCAGCAGCTTCGGGACAGGGGGAAATGGCTACACCTTC.

The rearrangement joins TRBV10-2 to TRBJ1-5; 11 bases fit TRBD1. The CDR3 is 17 residues long. Germline assignment: CDR1 WSHSY and CDR2 SAAADI. Losses at the gene ends were 4 bases for V and 5 bases for J; bases not matched to a gene: 10. The CDR3 is CASSAGQGAFRDQPQHF. The CDR3 DNA reads TGCGCCAGCAGTGCCGGACAGGGGGCTTTCAGGGATCAGCCCCAGCATTTT.

This chain links TRBV19 with TRBJ1-1; TRBD1 matches at 7 bases. CDR3 length: 15 amino acids. Germline trimming cut 2 bases from V and 1 base from J; bases unmatched to any gene: 4. Germline V gives CDR1 LNHDA, CDR2 SQIVND (reference sequence). The CDR3 sequence is CASSIRDSQNTEAFF. The CDR3 DNA reads as TGTGCCAGTAGTATAAGGGACAGTCAGAACACTGAAGCTTTCTTT.

The chain carries TRBV4-3 and TRBJ2-1; D gene uncertain. This CDR3 region has 16 residues. Germline V CDR1 and CDR2: LGHNA, YSLEER. V was shortened by 0 bases and J by 4 bases, with 13 bases between the two germline ends. CDR3 DNA sequence: TGCGCCAGCAGCCAAGATCCGCATGGAGCATACAATGAGCAGTTCTTC. Amino acids: CASSQDPHGAYNEQFF.

CDR3 sequence reads: CASSLTSGGRDIQYF. CDR3 DNA: TGTGCCAGCAGCTTGACTAGCGGGGGGAGAGACATTCAGTACTTC. This rearrangement joins TRBV7-2 to TRBJ2-4, with 13 bases that match TRBD2. In germline, CDR1 is SGHTA, CDR2 FQGNSA. V shed 3 bases and J 8 bases; nucleotides not matched to a gene: 4. The CDR3 contains 15 residues.

This clone was found once. This chain connects TRBV27 to TRBJ2-2, with TRBD2 as a possible D gene (5 bases). This CDR3 region has 14 residues. With 5 bases removed from V and 5 bases from J, the gap between germline ends came to 12 bases. Germline V gene lookup returns CDR1 MNHEY and CDR2 SMNVEV (reference sequence). The CDR3 coding sequence is TGTGCCAGCAGTCTTGGACTTTCAACCGGGGAGCTGTTTTTT. Translated, it gives CASSLGLSTGELFF.

In this sample, this clone turned up a few times. The J gene is TRBJ1-2, the V gene TRBV4-3; no clear D gene. The V end lost 0 bases, the J end lost 8 bases, and 13 bases lay between the germline ends. CDR3 length: 14 amino acids. The germline V gene encodes CDR1 LGHNA and CDR2 YSLEER. The CDR3, as DNA: TGCGCCAGCAGCCAAGATCGATCGGGGTTCGGCTACACCTTC. It specifies CASSQDRSGFGYTF.

V is TRBV6-5 and J is TRBJ2-7; no clear D gene. Germline-derived CDR1 and CDR2 are MNHEY and SVGAGI. There are 12 residues in the CDR3. Trimming left V 4 bases short and J 5 bases short, with 9 bases between. The CDR3 sequence is CASSWGGDEQYF. CDR3 bases: TGTGCCAGCAGTTGGGGTGGGGACGAGCAGTACTTC.

The J gene is TRBJ2-3, the V gene TRBV5-1; unclear D gene. The ends were cut back, 1 base at V and 0 bases at J, with 9 bases in the middle. Germline assignment: CDR1 SGHRS and CDR2 YFSETQ. The CDR3 contains 15 residues. CDR3 sequence: CASSLNLFSTDTQYF. CDR3 DNA: TGCGCCAGCAGCTTGAACTTGTTCAGCACAGATACGCAGTATTTT.

The rearrangement joins TRBV6-5 to TRBJ2-7, with 9 bases lining up with TRBD2. This CDR3 spans 14 amino acids. The V gene's germline CDR1 is MNHEY and CDR2 SVGAGI. The trim removed 2 bases at V and 2 bases at J, leaving 1 base unmatched. The CDR3 region has the DNA TGTGCCAGCAGTTACGGCGGGGGGGCCTACGAGCAGTACTTC. Translated, it gives CASSYGGGAYEQYF.

V and J are TRBV2 and TRBJ1-2, with D uncertain. The germline CDR1 and CDR2 sequences are SNHLY and FYNNEI. The CDR3 consists of 15 residues. V was pared by 2 bases and J by 0 bases, with 10 bases between. CDR3 region: CASSERQAANYGYTF. The CDR3 region has the DNA TGTGCCAGCAGTGAAAGACAAGCAGCTAACTATGGCTACACCTTC. Variable domain in full (rest from reference TRBV2 and TRBJ1-2): EPEVTQTPSHQVTQMGQEVILRCVPISNHLYFYWYRQILGQKVEFLVSFYNNEISEKSEIFDDQFSVERPDGSNFTLKIRSTKLEDSAMYFCASSERQAANYGYTFGSGTRLTVV.

This chain links TRBV9 with TRBJ2-1; TRBD1 matches 7 bases. This CDR3 is built from 15 residues. Germline-derived CDR1 and CDR2 are SGDLS and YYNGEE. With 3 bases clipped from V and 10 bases from J, the junction kept 13 bases outside the gene matches. The CDR3 DNA reads TGTGCCAGCAGCGCCGAGGGGGACAGCACCAACGAGCAGTTCTTC. It encodes CASSAEGDSTNEQFF.

This chain links TRBV6-1 with TRBJ2-7; no firm D call. Trimming left V 5 bases short and J 6 bases short, with 14 bases between. Germline assignment: CDR1 MNHNS and CDR2 SASEGT. The CDR3 sequence is 13 residues long. The CDR3 region is CASSPAAGGEQYF. The CDR3 nucleotides are TGTGCCAGCAGTCCTGCCGCAGGCGGCGAGCAGTACTTC.

The chain recombines TRBV11-2 with TRBJ2-7; 7 nucleotides align to TRBD2. There are 14 residues in the CDR3. In germline, CDR1 is SGHAT, CDR2 FQNNGV. Trimming at V came to 1 base and at J to 3 bases, leaving 3 bases not matched to a gene. CDR3 loop: CASSLGAGVYEQYF. The CDR3 DNA is TGTGCCAGCAGCTTAGGGGCGGGGGTCTACGAGCAGTACTTC.

This clone was seen a single time. This sequence joins TRBV28 and TRBJ1-1; the D gene is possibly TRBD1 (5 bases). Germline CDR1 MDHEN, CDR2 SYDVKM. The CDR3 length is 18 residues. Trimming removed 4 bases from V and 3 bases from J, with 24 bases in between. CDR3 coding DNA: TGTGCCAGCAGTTCATTTATCCTACTTGACAGCCGGGACACTGAAGCTTTCTTT. It specifies CASSSFILLDSRDTEAFF.

The rearrangement links TRBV5-6 to TRBJ1-6; 10 nucleotides line up with TRBD1. The CDR3 runs 17 residues. V lost 0 bases and J lost 8; bases outside the gene matches: 8. CDR1 is SGHDT and CDR2 is YYEEEE in the germline V gene. CDR3 DNA: TGTGCCAGCAGCTTGGGGGCTGTGACAGGGGGCGATTCACCCCTCCACTTT. Amino acid sequence: CASSLGAVTGGDSPLHF.

The rearrangement joins TRBV9 to TRBJ2-3, with TRBD2 identical over 9 bases. V lost 4 bases to trimming and J lost 1 base; unmatched junction nucleotides: 1. This CDR3 spans 14 amino acids. In germline, CDR1 is SGDLS, CDR2 YYNGEE. The CDR3 DNA reads as TGTGCCAGCAGCTTAGCGGGGGGCACAGATACGCAGTATTTT. As protein: CASSLAGGTDTQYF.

Only one count was recorded for this clone. This chain uses TRBV15 with TRBJ2-5, with D perhaps TRBD2 (6 bases). Germline assignment: CDR1 LNHNV and CDR2 YYDKDF (reference sequence). This CDR3 has 14 residues. V lost 9 bases and J 2 bases, leaving 16 bases between the germline ends. The chain's CDR3 is CATGDPGLQETQYF. Written as DNA, the CDR3 is TGTGCCACAGGAGATCCGGGACTTCAAGAGACCCAGTACTTC.